Below are 28 T cell receptor beta chains sequenced from a single sample in a study of regulatory T cells in long-lasting Graves disease. Time point here: newly diagnosed GD, antithyroid drugs for less than 3 months. PBMC-derived RNA was used for the TCR library. Assembly of TCR beta libraries relied on iRepertoire HTBI primers together with Arm-PCR of CDR3 regions. One entry per CDR3 protein, called by TCRdb with MiXCR from the multiplex PCR reads. The table has approximately 540,000 distinct CDR3 sequences, around 13% seen once. The data also belong to a second study, concerning T cells in Graves' hyperthyroidism and ophthalmopathy.

Here the sequenced sample was peripheral blood mononuclear cells (PBMCs), taken at new diagnosis, from a patient treated with antithyroid drugs. The receptors here all came from a woman younger than 45 with Graves disease.

There are many counts of this clonotype. V is TRBV13 and J is TRBJ2-2; D is unresolved. This CDR3 is 12 amino acids long. The germline V gene has CDR1 PRHDT and CDR2 FYEKMQ (reference sequence). V was pared by 5 bases and J by 6 bases, with 7 bases between. CDR3: CASSPHPGELFF. The CDR3 nucleotides read TGTGCCAGCAGCCCCCATCCCGGGGAGCTGTTTTTT.

This clonotype was counted between two and nine times. Sequence at one end of the junction differs from germline and may be a read error. The rearrangement uses TRBV20-1 and TRBJ2-7; perhaps TRBD1 as D (5 bases). Germline CDR1 DFQATT, CDR2 SNEGSKA (reference sequence). This CDR3 is built from 14 residues. CDR3 sequence: CGARGAGIVDEQYF. CDR3 nucleotide sequence: TGCGGTGCTAGAGGAGCAGGGATCGTCGACGAGCAGTACTTC.

A remark on this clonotype: The missing conserved phenylalanine or tryptophan at the end of this CDR3 makes a read error likely. The rearrangement uses TRBV7-2 and TRBJ2-2; 10 nucleotides agree with TRBD2. The CDR3 contains 17 residues. Germline-derived CDR1 and CDR2 are SGHTA and FQGNSA. Trimming removed 5 bases from V and 9 bases from J; junction bases left unmatched: 15. The CDR3 DNA is TGTGCCAGCAGCCCACCAGCGGGAGGGTCCGGACGCCGGGAGCTGTTTTTG. It specifies CASSPPAGGSGRRELFL.

This chain connects TRBV27 to TRBJ1-2; the match to TRBD1 covers 7 bases. With 5 bases clipped from V and 6 bases from J, the junction kept 6 bases outside the gene matches. Looked up from germline, CDR1 is MNHEY and CDR2 is SMNVEV (reference sequence). The CDR3 length is 13 residues. This CDR3 reads CASSVRQGDGYTF. The DNA for the CDR3 is TGTGCCAGCAGTGTCCGACAGGGAGATGGCTACACCTTC.

This clonotype was found many times. This chain links TRBV6-5 with TRBJ1-1, with D maybe TRBD1 (5 bases). Germline CDR1 reads MNHEY; CDR2 reads SVGAGI. With 2 bases removed from V and 1 base from J, the gap between germline ends came to 11 bases. The CDR3 is 15 amino acids. CDR3 sequence reads: CASSYLGQGNTEAFF. The CDR3, as DNA: TGTGCCAGCAGTTACCTTGGGCAGGGGAACACTGAAGCTTTCTTT.

This clonotype has just a few counts. The chain combines TRBV19 with TRBJ2-1; 12 positions agree with TRBD1. Trimming removed 8 bases from V and 3 bases from J; junction bases left unmatched: 17. The CDR3 length is 19 residues. Germline V gene data show CDR1 as LNHDA and CDR2 as SQIVND (reference sequence). CDR3 region: CASCRDRGLQTPNYNEQFF. DNA for the CDR3: TGTGCCAGTTGCCGGGACAGGGGGCTCCAAACCCCGAACTACAATGAGCAGTTCTTC.

There are many counts of this clonotype. CDR3 sequence (DNA): TGTGCCAGCAGTACAGGAAAAGGAGGCTACACCTTC. This gives the protein CASSTGKGGYTF. This chain uses TRBV27 with TRBJ1-2; maybe TRBD1 (5 bases). Germline lookup yields CDR1 MNHEY and CDR2 SMNVEV (reference sequence). Trimming stripped 5 bases from V and 8 bases from J, with 12 bases between. The CDR3 loop spans 12 amino acids.

This clonotype was recorded at least ten times. The chain has TRBV9 and TRBJ1-1; 9 bases match TRBD1. The CDR3 is 14 amino acids. Per the germline V gene, CDR1 is SGDLS and CDR2 is YYNGEE. The junction had 4 bases not matched to a gene; V was cut back by 4 bases and J by 3 bases. In nucleotides, the CDR3 is TGTGCCAGCAGCCCCTGGACAGGGGACACTGAAGCTTTCTTT. Translated, it gives CASSPWTGDTEAFF. Full variable domain (remainder filled in from reference TRBV9 and TRBJ1-1): DSGVTQTPKHLITATGQRVTLRCSPRSGDLSVYWYQQSLDQGLQFLIQYYNGEERAKGNILERFSAQQFPDLHSELNLSSLELGDSALYFCASSPWTGDTEAFFGQGTRLTVV.

In its sample, this clonotype was seen many times. This rearrangement joins TRBV2 to TRBJ1-2; D not resolved. Trimming left V 8 bases short and J 0 bases short, with 10 bases between. The CDR3 runs to 13 residues. Germline-derived CDR1 and CDR2 are SNHLY and FYNNEI. Here the CDR3 reads CASWAVANYGYTF. CDR3 bases: TGTGCCAGCTGGGCGGTCGCTAACTATGGCTACACCTTC.

The chain links TRBV20-1 to TRBJ2-3; D gene unclear. V dropped 2 bases and J dropped 5 bases, with 14 bases sitting between them. CDR1 is DFQATT and CDR2 is SNEGSKA in the germline V gene (reference sequence). This CDR3 region has 14 residues. The CDR3 here is CSARFGISQDTQYF. The CDR3 coding sequence is TGCAGTGCTAGATTTGGGATTTCACAAGATACGCAGTATTTT.

This clonotype was recorded at least ten times. The chain carries TRBV30 and TRBJ2-5; 10 positions agree with TRBD2. Germline CDR1 and CDR2: GTSNPN and SVGIG (reference sequence). This CDR3 spans 15 amino acids. V shed 2 bases, J shed 3 bases, and the junction held 6 bases outside the gene matches. CDR3 DNA: TGTGCCTGGAGTCTCCTAGCGGGAGAGGAAGAGACCCAGTACTTC. Translation: CAWSLLAGEEETQYF. Using reference TRBV30 and TRBJ2-5 for the parts outside the CDR3, the full variable domain is SQTIHQWPATLVQPVGSPLSLECTVEGTSNPNLYWYRQAAGRGLQLLFYSVGIGQISSEVPQNLSASRPQDRQFILSSKKLLLSDSGFYLCAWSLLAGEEETQYFGPGTRLLVL.

This clonotype was seen many times. The chain combines TRBV30 with TRBJ2-1; TRBD2 agrees at 8 bases. V lost 0 bases and J lost 2; bases outside the gene matches: 3. The germline gives CDR1 GTSNPN, CDR2 SVGIG (reference sequence). The CDR3 has 15 amino acids. The CDR3 DNA sequence: TGTGCCTGGAGTGTAAAAGCGGGAGCCTACAATGAGCAGTTCTTC. Translating it yields CAWSVKAGAYNEQFF.

The chain recombines TRBV4-2 with TRBJ2-7, with 9 positions matching TRBD1. This CDR3 has 15 residues. The V gene's germline CDR1 is LGHNA and CDR2 YNFKEQ. The V and J ends lost 1 base and 6 bases, in that order; junction bases with no gene match: 7. This CDR3 reads CASSQGRTGVAEQYF. CDR3 nucleotides: TGTGCCAGCAGCCAAGGTAGGACAGGGGTGGCCGAGCAGTACTTC.

V is TRBV6-1 and J is TRBJ1-1; 8 bases are shared with TRBD1. The germline V gene has CDR1 MNHNS and CDR2 SASEGT. The CDR3 length is 15 residues. J lost 0 bases, V lost 5 bases, and 5 bases had no gene match. CDR3 DNA sequence: TGTGCCAGCAGTCGTCGGGACAGGTTGAACACTGAAGCTTTCTTT. It encodes CASSRRDRLNTEAFF.

Many counts were recorded for this clonotype. The rearrangement joins TRBV12-3 or TRBV12-4 to TRBJ2-1, with TRBD2 matching over 10 bases. The ends lost 4 bases at V and 14 bases at J; junction bases unmatched: 14. The CDR3 runs to 15 residues. CDR3 protein: CASSSYKKGTSGEFF. The CDR3 coding sequence is TGTGCCAGCAGTTCTTACAAAAAAGGAACTAGCGGGGAGTTCTTC.

This clonotype was seen repeatedly, ten times or more. This sequence joins TRBV27 and TRBJ1-5; D may be TRBD1 (6 bases). This CDR3 is built from 17 residues. V gave up 9 bases and J gave up 5 bases, with 26 bases separating them. Germline CDR1 and CDR2: MNHEY and SMNVEV (reference sequence). DNA of the CDR3: TGTGCCAGGATAACAGTTTCAGGGGATGAGAGGGATCAGCCCCAGCATTTT. Amino acids: CARITVSGDERDQPQHF.

The chain joins TRBV20-1 to TRBJ2-7, with D perhaps TRBD1 (6 bases). In germline, CDR1 is DFQATT, CDR2 SNEGSKA (reference sequence). The CDR3 is 15 amino acids. V lost 3 bases to trimming and J lost 5 bases, with 20 bases between them. The CDR3 DNA sequence: TGCAGTGCTAGTGGGGCCAAGTCAGGGGACGACGAGCAGTACTTC. As protein: CSASGAKSGDDEQYF.

This clonotype was detected ten times or more. The chain uses TRBV29-1 and TRBJ2-1; 8 bases map to TRBD2. The CDR3 is 15 residues long. V was pared by 3 bases and J by 5 bases, with 9 bases of the junction left unmatched. The germline CDR1 and CDR2 sequences are SQVTM and ANQGSEA. CDR3 protein: CSVDGGTRTDNEQFF. The DNA of the CDR3 is TGCAGCGTTGACGGAGGGACTAGGACGGACAATGAGCAGTTCTTC.

As to this clonotype: Since a much larger clone is just one base distant, this may be a read error. This chain uses TRBV10-3 with TRBJ2-7, with TRBD1 matching 10 bases. Germline trimming cut 3 bases from V and 2 bases from J; bases unmatched to any gene: 4. Germline CDR1 ENHRY, CDR2 SYGVKD. The CDR3 is 15 amino acids. DNA of the CDR3: TGTGCCATCAGTGAAGGGACAGGGGCGACCTACGAGCAGTACTTC. It encodes CAISEGTGATYEQYF.

This clonotype was picked up a small number of times. The gene calls are TRBV29-1 and TRBJ2-3; TRBD1 is a possible D gene (6 bases). Deletions cut 4 bases from V and 6 bases from J, with 14 bases between. Germline V gives CDR1 SQVTM, CDR2 ANQGSEA. This CDR3 is built from 13 residues. CDR3 DNA: TGCAGCGTTGTGCAGGGGTGGGGGGATACGCAGTATTTT. Residues: CSVVQGWGDTQYF.

This clonotype was seen ten or more times. The rearrangement links TRBV4-1 to TRBJ1-1; 8 bases fit TRBD1. The CDR3 is made up of 15 amino acids. From germline, CDR1 is MGHRA and CDR2 YSYEKL. The V segment lost 1 base and the J segment 5 bases; nucleotides outside the gene matches: 6. The CDR3 DNA sequence: TGCGCCAGCAGCCAAGCGGGGACAGGAGGTACTGAAGCTTTCTTT. Amino acid sequence: CASSQAGTGGTEAFF.

This clonotype has a count of ten or more. The J gene is TRBJ1-1, the V gene TRBV27, with D possibly TRBD1 on 5 matching bases. This CDR3 is built from 14 residues. Deletions cut 4 bases from V and 4 bases from J, with 13 bases between. Per germline, CDR1 MNHEY and CDR2 SMNVEV (reference sequence). CDR3 loop: CASSSQAIITEAFF. DNA of the CDR3: TGTGCCAGCAGTTCACAGGCTATTATCACTGAAGCTTTCTTT.

The table lists this clonotype with many counts. The J gene is TRBJ1-5, the V gene TRBV28; 10 positions agree with TRBD1. There are 19 residues in the CDR3. V was clipped by 6 bases and J by 0 bases; unmatched bases: 14. The germline CDR1 and CDR2 sequences are MDHEN and SYDVKM. This CDR3 is CASSRRGTGAFYSNQPQHF. CDR3 in DNA: TGTGCCAGCAGCCGCAGAGGGACAGGGGCCTTCTATAGCAATCAGCCCCAGCATTTT.

On this clonotype itself: Without the conserved terminal phenylalanine or tryptophan, this CDR3 likely stems from a read error. The V and J genes are TRBV20-1 and TRBJ1-5; tentative D call: TRBD1 (5 bases). Trimming shortened V by 2 bases and J by 3 bases, and 11 bases separated the two germline ends. The germline V gene has CDR1 DFQATT and CDR2 SNEGSKA (reference sequence). The CDR3 contains 14 residues. The CDR3 DNA is TGCAGTGCTAGACGGGGGGGATACAATCAGCCCCAGCATTCT. It codes for CSARRGGYNQPQHS.

V and J are TRBV5-1 and TRBJ2-5, with 7 bases identical to TRBD2. CDR3 length: 15 residues. Per germline, CDR1 SGHRS and CDR2 YFSETQ. The ends lost 4 bases at V and 5 bases at J; junction bases unmatched: 11. CDR3 bases: TGCGCCAGCAGCCCACGACCTGCGCGGGAGGAGACCCAGTACTTC. Its translation: CASSPRPAREETQYF.

The chain uses TRBV7-9 and TRBJ2-2; D remains ambiguous. Germline lookup yields CDR1 SEHNR and CDR2 FQNEAQ (reference sequence). Trimming shortened V by 5 bases and J by 5 bases, and 9 bases separated the two germline ends. This CDR3 contains 13 residues. The CDR3: CASSPPFTGELFF. CDR3 nucleotide sequence: TGTGCCAGCAGCCCACCTTTTACCGGGGAGCTGTTTTTT.

The chain joins TRBV13 to TRBJ2-7; D remains ambiguous. The germline V and J ends were trimmed by 3 bases and 5 bases, with 11 bases remaining between them. The CDR3 is 13 residues long. Germline CDR1 PRHDT, CDR2 FYEKMQ (reference sequence). CDR3 nucleotides: TGTGCCAGCAGCTTCCTCGGAGACAACGAGCAGTACTTC. It specifies CASSFLGDNEQYF. Full variable domain (remainder filled in from reference TRBV13 and TRBJ2-7): AAGVIQSPRHLIKEKRETATLKCYPIPRHDTVYWYQQGPGQDPQFLISFYEKMQSDKGSIPDRFSAQQFSDYHSELNMSSLELGDSALYFCASSFLGDNEQYFGPGTRLTVT.

This clonotype was counted ten times or more. This chain's CDR3 is CASSPTRGTQYF. As DNA, the CDR3 is TGTGCCAGCAGCCCCACTAGGGGTACGCAGTATTTT. The rearrangement links TRBV3-1 to TRBJ2-3; D tentatively fits TRBD1 or TRBD2 (5 bases each). The length of the CDR3 is 12 residues. Per the germline V gene, CDR1 is LGHDT and CDR2 is YNNKEL (reference sequence). V was shortened by 4 bases and J by 8 bases, with 10 bases between the two germline ends.